The 9 T cell receptor beta chains given below trace back to one sample, sequenced in a study of cytomegalovirus exposure and HLA in healthy donors. Researchers ran the PCR with 60 Vbeta and 13 Jbeta primers. The repertoire was sequenced with immunoSEQ multiplex PCR; TCRdb's copy has only in-frame clones and lacks some. Of about 92,000 clones listed, roughly 63% are singletons. Source material: PBMCs. The origin of the receptors is a man between 45 and 60 years old in good health and CMV-seronegative.

The rearrangement links TRBV5-4 to TRBJ2-3; D gene uncertain. The CDR3 is 14 amino acids. Germline V CDR1 and CDR2: SGHNT, YYREEE (reference sequence). With 4 bases removed from V and 2 bases from J, the gap between germline ends came to 11 bases. CDR3 coding DNA: TGTGCCAGCAGCCTAGACTCGACCACAGATACGCAGTATTTT. Protein product: CASSLDSTTDTQYF.

The chain employs TRBV29-1 and TRBJ1-5, with D unclear. The CDR3 covers 15 residues. Germline loops: CDR1 SQVTM, CDR2 ANQGSEA. V lost 4 bases, J lost 7 bases, and 20 bases lay in between. CDR3 in DNA: TGCAGCGTTGGTTATCATGAGGGTACGGGGCAGCCCCAGCATTTT. This sequence encodes CSVGYHEGTGQPQHF.

This chain joins TRBV29-1 and TRBJ1-5, with D perhaps TRBD1 (5 bases). This CDR3 has 13 residues. Trimming pared 0 bases from V and 6 bases from J, leaving 9 bases between. Germline V gene sequence: CDR1 SQVTM, CDR2 ANQGSEA. The CDR3 DNA reads TGCAGCGTTGAAGAGGGGGGGGGTCAGCCCCAGCATTTT. The encoded protein is CSVEEGGGQPQHF.

The rearrangement uses TRBV2 and TRBJ1-4, with a possible D match to TRBD1 (5 bases). V shed 8 bases and J shed 5 bases, with 12 bases lying between them. The CDR3 spans 13 residues. CDR1 and CDR2 from the germline V gene are SNHLY and FYNNEI. The CDR3 is CASVRAQNEKLFF. The CDR3 DNA is TGTGCCAGCGTCAGGGCGCAGAATGAAAAACTGTTTTTT.

The CDR3 DNA reads TGCGCCAGCAGCTTGGACGGTAGCACAGATACGCAGTATTTT. This codes for CASSLDGSTDTQYF. The rearrangement uses TRBV5-1 and TRBJ2-3; D gene uncertain. This CDR3 spans 14 amino acids. V was pared by 0 bases and J by 0 bases, with 5 bases between. Germline values: CDR1 SGHRS, CDR2 YFSETQ. Supplemented by reference TRBV5-1 and TRBJ2-3, the full variable domain reads KAGVTQTPRYLIKTRGQQVTLSCSPISGHRSVSWYQQTPGQGLQFLFEYFSETQRNKGNFPGRFSGRQFSNSRSEMNVSTLELGDSALYLCASSLDGSTDTQYFGPGTRLTVL.

Points on this clone: Its ends do not fully match the called genes, so a read error is possible. This chain connects TRBV6-1 to TRBJ2-7, with TRBD2 matching over 9 bases. This CDR3 has 15 residues. In germline, CDR1 is MNHNS, CDR2 SASEGT. Written as DNA, the CDR3 is TGTGCCAGCAGCGAAGTCGGGACTAGCTCGTACGAGCAGTACTTC. Translating it yields CASSEVGTSSYEQYF.

V and J are TRBV5-6 and TRBJ2-1; possibly TRBD2 for D (5 bases). Trimming left V 3 bases short and J 7 bases short, with 8 bases between. CDR3 size: 12 residues. Germline CDR1 SGHDT, CDR2 YYEEEE. The CDR3 DNA is TGTGCCAGCAGCTCAAGGACTAATGAGCAGTTCTTC. Translation: CASSSRTNEQFF.

This clone was seen only a few times. At the DNA level, this CDR3 is encoded by other sequences in the same sample as well. The chain combines TRBV5-1 with TRBJ1-1, with D tentatively TRBD1 (6 bases). Trimming took off 4 bases at V and 3 bases at J, with 13 bases between the two ends. Germline V CDR1 and CDR2: SGHRS, YFSETQ. The CDR3 has 14 residues. CDR3 bases: TGCGCCAGCAGCCTCACTGGGGGCGACACTGAAGCTTTCTTT. As protein: CASSLTGGDTEAFF.

V is TRBV7-2 and J is TRBJ1-1, with D possibly matching TRBD1 (6 bases). Germline V gene sequence: CDR1 SGHTA, CDR2 FQGNSA. V dropped 7 bases and J dropped 4 bases, with 13 bases sitting between them. This CDR3 comprises 13 residues. The CDR3 region is CASTPQGFTEAFF. The CDR3 DNA sequence: TGTGCCAGCACCCCACAGGGTTTCACTGAAGCTTTCTTT. Together with reference TRBV7-2 and TRBJ1-1, the CDR3 gives the full variable domain: GAGVSQSPSNKVTEKGKDVELRCDPISGHTALYWYRQSLGQGLEFLIYFQGNSAPDKSGLPSDRFSAERTGGSVSTLTIQRTQQEDSAVYLCASTPQGFTEAFFGQGTRLTVV.